This T cell receptor (beta chain) is drawn from a study of blood T cell repertoires in COVID-19. Germline lookup yields CDR1 SEHNR and CDR2 FQNEAQ (reference sequence). This CDR3 spans 14 amino acids. With V trimmed by 4 bases and J by 5 bases, 3 bases remained unmatched. Study processing details: Reference gene primers were amplified, and this amplification served to estimate nucleated cell counts. The assay was immunoSEQ multiplex PCR, and TCRdb's table has in-frame clones only and misses some. V, J and clone size reflect that table, while D and trimming were determined from the DNA. The sample lists 150,000 or so clones, over 90% occurring once.

The origin of this receptor is a woman aged 55 to 70 with COVID-19, enrolled during active disease. The sequencing input was peripheral blood. The chain carries TRBV7-9 and TRBJ2-5, with 11 bases that match TRBD2. The CDR3 is CASSSRTSGETQYF. CDR3 nucleotides: TGTGCCAGCAGCTCCCGGACTAGCGGGGAGACCCAGTACTTC.